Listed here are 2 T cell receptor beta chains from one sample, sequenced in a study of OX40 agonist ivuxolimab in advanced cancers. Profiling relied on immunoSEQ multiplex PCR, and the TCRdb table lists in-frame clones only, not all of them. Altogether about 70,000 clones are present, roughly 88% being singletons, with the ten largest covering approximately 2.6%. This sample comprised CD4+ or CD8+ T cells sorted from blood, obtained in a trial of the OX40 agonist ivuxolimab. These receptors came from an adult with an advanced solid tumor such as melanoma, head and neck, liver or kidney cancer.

The CDR3 bases are TGTGCCAGCAGTGGGACTAGCGGGGGGCTTACTATCTCCTACGAGCAGTACTTC. It encodes CASSGTSGGLTISYEQYF. V and J are TRBV2 and TRBJ2-7, with 14 bases aligning to TRBD2. Per germline, CDR1 SNHLY and CDR2 FYNNEI. Germline trimming cut 4 bases from V and 0 bases from J; bases unmatched to any gene: 8. The CDR3 runs 18 residues.

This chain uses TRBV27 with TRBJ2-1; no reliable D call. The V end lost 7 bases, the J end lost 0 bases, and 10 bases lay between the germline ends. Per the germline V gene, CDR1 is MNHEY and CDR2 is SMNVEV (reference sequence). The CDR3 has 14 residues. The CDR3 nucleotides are TGTGCCAGCAAGCGATTGAGCTCCTACAATGAGCAGTTCTTC. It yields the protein CASKRLSSYNEQFF.